This T cell receptor (beta chain) was captured by sequencing in a study of T cell responses to AZD1222 COVID-19 vaccine. Findings of the study overall: Repertoire samples came only from after the peak T cell response.

The length of the CDR3 is 15 residues. CDR1 MNHEY and CDR2 SVGAGI come from the germline V gene. Trimming cost V 2 bases and J 6 bases, with 11 bases left between them. Libraries were prepared by immunoSEQ multiplex PCR; TCRdb keeps only in-frame clonotypes and omits some of them. This sample yields roughly 130,000 clones, of which 75% to 90% are seen a single time; roughly 1.6% belongs to the top ten. On this clone itself: Its antigen remains unknown.

The TCR was taken from an adult in good health. The V gene is TRBV6-5, the J gene TRBJ1-6; unclear D gene. The sample consisted of peripheral blood, taken on day 0 of AZD1222 vaccination. CDR3 nucleotides: TGTGCCAGCAGTTACCGGGATTGGGGTAATTCACCCCTCCACTTT. Translating gives CASSYRDWGNSPLHF.